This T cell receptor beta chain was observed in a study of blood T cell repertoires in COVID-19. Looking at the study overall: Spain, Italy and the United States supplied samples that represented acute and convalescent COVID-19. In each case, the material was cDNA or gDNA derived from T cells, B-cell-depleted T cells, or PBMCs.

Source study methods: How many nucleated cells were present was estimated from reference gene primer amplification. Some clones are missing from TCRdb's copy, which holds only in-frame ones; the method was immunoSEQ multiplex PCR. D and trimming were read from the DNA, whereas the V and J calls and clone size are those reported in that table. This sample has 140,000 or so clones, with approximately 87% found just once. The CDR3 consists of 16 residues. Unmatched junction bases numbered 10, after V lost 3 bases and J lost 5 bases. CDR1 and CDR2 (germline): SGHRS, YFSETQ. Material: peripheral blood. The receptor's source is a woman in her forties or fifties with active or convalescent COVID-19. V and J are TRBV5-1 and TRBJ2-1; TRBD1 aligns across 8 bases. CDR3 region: CASSSPGQEIHNEQFF. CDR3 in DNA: TGCGCCAGCAGCTCTCCGGGACAGGAGATTCACAATGAGCAGTTCTTC.